These T cell receptor beta chains were read from a single sample in a study of naive and memory T cell subsets. TCRdb processed the 5' RACE reads anew with MiXCR; each CDR3 protein has one entry. The sample consists of roughly 56,000 distinct CDR3 sequences, approximately 7.2% of them appearing once. The source is a male donor in good health. CDR3s leave out the opening cysteine and the closing phenylalanine or tryptophan.

TRBJ1-2 TRBV29-1 10 SVHQGNYGYT
TRBJ1-2 TRBV12-3/TRBV12-4 10 ASSLRIYGYT
TRBJ2-3 TRBV7-9 18 ASSLAWDAKSPGGDDTQY
TRBJ2-7 TRBV6-2/TRBV6-3 13 ASTTDRGASYEQY
TRBJ1-5 TRBV3-1 13 ASSQDPGAYQPQH
TRBJ2-3 TRBV12-3/TRBV12-4 18 ASSLARTSGSQKSTDTQY
TRBJ2-4 TRBV7-2 9 ASSRFNIQY
TRBJ2-1 TRBV29-1 12 SARSAGVGNEQF
TRBJ1-2 TRBV15 14 ATSSNPGGWITGYT
TRBJ1-4 TRBV18 14 ASSPPSAAFNEKLF
TRBJ1-1 TRBV5-1 13 ASSQKTRMHTEAF
TRBJ2-1 TRBV7-9 14 ASSLLTGGILLEQF
TRBJ2-7 TRBV11-3 15 ASSQVTGTGDPYEQY
TRBJ2-5 TRBV6-5 12 ASSYGDGTETQY
TRBJ2-7 TRBV29-1 11 SVTGQRDYEQY
TRBJ2-3 TRBV5-1 14 ASSTGTSGSTDTQY
TRBJ1-2 TRBV2 9 AGWGNYGYT
TRBJ2-1 TRBV27 12 ASSPGLAGREQF
TRBJ1-1 TRBV12-3/TRBV12-4 10 ASRRGNTEAF
TRBJ2-1 TRBV2 12 ASSDPNLYNEQF
TRBJ2-2 TRBV11-2 15 ASSTELAGFSTGELF
TRBJ2-1 TRBV29-1 11 SVSSGTYNEQF